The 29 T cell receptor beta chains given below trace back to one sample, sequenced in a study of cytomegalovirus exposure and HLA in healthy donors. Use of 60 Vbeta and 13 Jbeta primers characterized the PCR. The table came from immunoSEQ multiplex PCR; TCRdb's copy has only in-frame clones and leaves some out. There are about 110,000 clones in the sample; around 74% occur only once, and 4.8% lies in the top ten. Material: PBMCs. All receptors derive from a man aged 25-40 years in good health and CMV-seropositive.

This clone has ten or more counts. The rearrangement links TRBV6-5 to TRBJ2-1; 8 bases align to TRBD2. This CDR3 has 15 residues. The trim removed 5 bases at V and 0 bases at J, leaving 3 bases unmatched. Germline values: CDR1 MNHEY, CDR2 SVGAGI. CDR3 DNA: TGTGCCAGCAGTCAGGGGACTAGCTCCTACAATGAGCAGTTCTTC. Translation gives CASSQGTSSYNEQFF.

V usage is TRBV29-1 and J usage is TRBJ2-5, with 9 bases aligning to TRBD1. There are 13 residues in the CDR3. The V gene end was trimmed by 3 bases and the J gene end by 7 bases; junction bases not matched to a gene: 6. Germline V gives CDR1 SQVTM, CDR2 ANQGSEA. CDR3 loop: CSVEEDRGGTQYF. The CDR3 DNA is TGCAGCGTTGAGGAGGACAGGGGAGGGACCCAGTACTTC. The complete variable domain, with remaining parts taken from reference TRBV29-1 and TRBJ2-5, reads SAVISQKPSRDICQRGTSLTIQCQVDSQVTMMFWYRQQPGQSLTLIATANQGSEATYESGFVIDKFPISRPNLTFSTLTVSNMSPEDSSIYLCSVEEDRGGTQYFGPGTRLLVL.

The CDR3 reads CAWTWADYGYTF. The CDR3 region has the DNA TGTGCCTGGACCTGGGCCGACTATGGCTACACCTTC. The rearrangement uses TRBV30 and TRBJ1-2; D not certain. The length of the CDR3 is 12 residues. CDR1 GTSNPN and CDR2 SVGIG come from the germline V gene (reference sequence). Between the trimmed V and J ends, which lost 4 bases and 3 bases, there was a span of 9 bases. Combining the CDR3 with reference TRBV30 and TRBJ1-2 gives the whole variable domain SQTIHQWPATLVQPVGSPLSLECTVEGTSNPNLYWYRQAAGRGLQLLFYSVGIGQISSEVPQNLSASRPQDRQFILSSKKLLLSDSGFYLCAWTWADYGYTFGSGTRLTVV.

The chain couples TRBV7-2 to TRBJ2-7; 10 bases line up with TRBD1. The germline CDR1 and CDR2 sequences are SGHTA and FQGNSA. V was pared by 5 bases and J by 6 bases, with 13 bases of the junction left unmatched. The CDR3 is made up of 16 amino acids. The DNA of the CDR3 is TGTGCCAGCAGCCAGGGACAGGGGAGGTTGGACGTCGAGCAGTACTTC. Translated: CASSQGQGRLDVEQYF. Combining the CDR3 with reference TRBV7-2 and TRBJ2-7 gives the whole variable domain GAGVSQSPSNKVTEKGKDVELRCDPISGHTALYWYRQSLGQGLEFLIYFQGNSAPDKSGLPSDRFSAERTGGSVSTLTIQRTQQEDSAVYLCASSQGQGRLDVEQYFGPGTRLTVT.

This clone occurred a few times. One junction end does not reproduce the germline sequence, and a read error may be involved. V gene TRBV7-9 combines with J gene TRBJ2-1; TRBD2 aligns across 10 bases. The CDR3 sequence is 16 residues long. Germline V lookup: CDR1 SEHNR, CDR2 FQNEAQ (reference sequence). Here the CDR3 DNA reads TGTTCCAGCAGCTTAGCGCTAGCGGGGGCCCACAATGAGCAGTTCTTC. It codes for CSSSLALAGAHNEQFF.

The CDR3 region is CASSYRGNGQPQHF. In nucleotides, the CDR3 is TGTGCCAGCAGCTACAGGGGGAACGGTCAGCCCCAGCATTTT. The rearrangement uses TRBV28 and TRBJ1-5, with 8 bases aligning to TRBD1. Per germline, CDR1 MDHEN and CDR2 SYDVKM. V dropped 6 bases and J dropped 6; count of bases not matched to a gene: 7. The CDR3 length is 14 residues.

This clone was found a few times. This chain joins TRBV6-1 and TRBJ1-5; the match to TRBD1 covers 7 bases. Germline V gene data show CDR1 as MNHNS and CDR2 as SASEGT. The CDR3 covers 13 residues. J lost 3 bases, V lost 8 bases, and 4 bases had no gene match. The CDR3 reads CASAGTDNQPQHF. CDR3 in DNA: TGTGCCAGCGCCGGGACAGACAATCAGCCCCAGCATTTT.

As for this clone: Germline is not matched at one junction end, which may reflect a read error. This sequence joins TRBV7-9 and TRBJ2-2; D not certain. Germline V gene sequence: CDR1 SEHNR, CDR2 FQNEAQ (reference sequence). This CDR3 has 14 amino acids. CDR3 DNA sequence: TGTTCCAGCAGCTTAGCCGAGGCCACCGGGGAGCTGTTTTTT. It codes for CSSSLAEATGELFF. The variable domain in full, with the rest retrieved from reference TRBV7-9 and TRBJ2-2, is DTGVSQNPRHKITKRGQNVTFRCDPISEHNRLYWYRQTLGQGPEFLTYFQNEAQLEKSRLLSDRFSAERPKGSFSTLEIQRTEQGDSAMYLCSSSLAEATGELFFGEGSRLTVL.

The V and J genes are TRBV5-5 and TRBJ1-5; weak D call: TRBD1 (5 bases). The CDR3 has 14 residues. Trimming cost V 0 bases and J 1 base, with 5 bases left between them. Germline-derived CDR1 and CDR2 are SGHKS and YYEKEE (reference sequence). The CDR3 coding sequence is TGTGCCAGCAGCTTGGCAGGGAGCAATCAGCCCCAGCATTTT. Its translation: CASSLAGSNQPQHF.

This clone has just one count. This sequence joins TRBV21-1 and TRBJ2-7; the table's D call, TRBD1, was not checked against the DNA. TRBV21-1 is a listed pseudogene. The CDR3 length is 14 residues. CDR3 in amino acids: CASSTRGQQYEQYF. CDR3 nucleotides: TGTGCCAGCAGTACGAGGGGGCAGCAATACGAGCAGTACTTC.

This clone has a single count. CDR3 nucleotides: TGCGCCAGCAGCTTGGCGAGTGGGCAGGGATTCTACAATGAGCAGTTCTTC. Its translation: CASSLASGQGFYNEQFF. The genes are TRBV5-1 and TRBJ2-1; possibly TRBD1 for D (5 bases). Looked up from germline, CDR1 is SGHRS and CDR2 is YFSETQ. Trimming took 0 bases from V and 3 from J, leaving 16 bases between them. The length of the CDR3 is 17 residues.

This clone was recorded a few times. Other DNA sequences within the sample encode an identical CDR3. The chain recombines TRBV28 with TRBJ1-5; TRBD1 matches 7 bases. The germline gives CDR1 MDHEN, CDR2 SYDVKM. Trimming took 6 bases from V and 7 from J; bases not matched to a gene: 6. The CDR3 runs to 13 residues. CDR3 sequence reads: CASREGAGQPQHF. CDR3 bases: TGTGCCAGCAGAGAGGGGGCCGGGCAGCCCCAGCATTTT.

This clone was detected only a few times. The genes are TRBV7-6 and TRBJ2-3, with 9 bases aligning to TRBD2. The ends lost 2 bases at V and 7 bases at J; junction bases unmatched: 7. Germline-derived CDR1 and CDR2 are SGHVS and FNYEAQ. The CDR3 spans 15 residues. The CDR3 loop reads CASSLSGGLQNTQYF. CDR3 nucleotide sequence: TGTGCCAGCAGCTTAAGCGGGGGGCTGCAAAATACGCAGTATTTT.

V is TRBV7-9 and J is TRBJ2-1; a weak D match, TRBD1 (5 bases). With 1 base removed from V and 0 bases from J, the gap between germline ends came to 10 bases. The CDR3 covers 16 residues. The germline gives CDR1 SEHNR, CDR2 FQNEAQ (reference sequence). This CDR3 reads CASSLVGRDSYNEQFF. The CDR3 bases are TGTGCCAGCAGCTTAGTAGGCAGGGACTCCTACAATGAGCAGTTCTTC.

The chain's CDR3 is CAWGRGQDTGELFF. In DNA, the CDR3 is TGTGCCTGGGGTCGGGGACAGGACACCGGGGAGCTGTTTTTT. The chain employs TRBV30 and TRBJ2-2; 8 nucleotides agree with TRBD1. The V and J ends lost 5 bases and 3 bases, in that order; junction bases with no gene match: 5. The CDR3 has 14 residues. The germline V gene has CDR1 GTSNPN and CDR2 SVGIG (reference sequence).

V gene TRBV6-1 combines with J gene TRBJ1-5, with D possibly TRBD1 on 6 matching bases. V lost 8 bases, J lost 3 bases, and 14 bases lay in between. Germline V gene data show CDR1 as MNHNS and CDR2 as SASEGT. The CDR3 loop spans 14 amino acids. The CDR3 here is CASGTDSSNQPQHF. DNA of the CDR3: TGTGCCAGCGGGACGGACAGCTCCAATCAGCCCCAGCATTTT.

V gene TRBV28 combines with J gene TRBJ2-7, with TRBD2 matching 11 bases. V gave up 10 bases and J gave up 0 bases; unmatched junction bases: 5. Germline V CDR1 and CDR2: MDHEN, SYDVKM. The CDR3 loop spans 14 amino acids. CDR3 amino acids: CATGLAASSYEQYF. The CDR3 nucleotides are TGTGCCACGGGACTAGCGGCAAGCTCCTACGAGCAGTACTTC.

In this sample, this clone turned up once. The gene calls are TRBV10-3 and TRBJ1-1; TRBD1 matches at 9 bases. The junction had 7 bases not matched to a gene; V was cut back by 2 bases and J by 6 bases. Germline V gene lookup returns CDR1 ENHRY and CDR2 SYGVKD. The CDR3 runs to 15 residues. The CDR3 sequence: CAISEEPGQGAEAFF. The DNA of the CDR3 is TGTGCCATCAGTGAGGAACCGGGACAGGGCGCTGAAGCTTTCTTT.

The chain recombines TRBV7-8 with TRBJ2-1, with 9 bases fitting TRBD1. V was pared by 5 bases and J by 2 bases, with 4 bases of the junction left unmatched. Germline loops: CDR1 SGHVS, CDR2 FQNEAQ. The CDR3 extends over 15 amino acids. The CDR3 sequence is CASSPGTGTYNEQFF. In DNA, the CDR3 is TGTGCCAGCAGCCCCGGGACAGGGACCTACAATGAGCAGTTCTTC.

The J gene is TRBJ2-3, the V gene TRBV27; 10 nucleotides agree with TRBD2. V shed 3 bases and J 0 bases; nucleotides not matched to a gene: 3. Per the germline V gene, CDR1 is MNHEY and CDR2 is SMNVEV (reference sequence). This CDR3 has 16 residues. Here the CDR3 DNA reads TGTGCCAGCAGTTTTAGCGGGGGGTATAGCACAGATACGCAGTATTTT. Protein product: CASSFSGGYSTDTQYF.

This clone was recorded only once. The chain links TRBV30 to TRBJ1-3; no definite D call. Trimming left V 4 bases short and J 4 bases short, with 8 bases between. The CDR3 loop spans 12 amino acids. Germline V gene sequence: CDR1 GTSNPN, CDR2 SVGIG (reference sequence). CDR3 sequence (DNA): TGTGCCTGGACCCCATTCGGAAACACCATATATTTT. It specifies CAWTPFGNTIYF.

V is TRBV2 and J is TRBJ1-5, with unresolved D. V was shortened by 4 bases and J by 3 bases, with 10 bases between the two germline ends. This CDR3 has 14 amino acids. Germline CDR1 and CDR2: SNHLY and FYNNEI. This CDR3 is CASSGEAYNQPQHF. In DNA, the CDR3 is TGTGCCAGCAGTGGCGAGGCATACAATCAGCCCCAGCATTTT.

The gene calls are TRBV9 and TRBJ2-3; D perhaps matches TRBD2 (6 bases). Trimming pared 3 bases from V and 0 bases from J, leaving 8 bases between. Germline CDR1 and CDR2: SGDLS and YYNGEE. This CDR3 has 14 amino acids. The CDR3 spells CASSAGGSTDTQYF. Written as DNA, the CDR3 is TGTGCCAGCAGCGCCGGGGGTAGCACAGATACGCAGTATTTT. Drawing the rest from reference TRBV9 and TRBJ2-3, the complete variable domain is DSGVTQTPKHLITATGQRVTLRCSPRSGDLSVYWYQQSLDQGLQFLIQYYNGEERAKGNILERFSAQQFPDLHSELNLSSLELGDSALYFCASSAGGSTDTQYFGPGTRLTVL.

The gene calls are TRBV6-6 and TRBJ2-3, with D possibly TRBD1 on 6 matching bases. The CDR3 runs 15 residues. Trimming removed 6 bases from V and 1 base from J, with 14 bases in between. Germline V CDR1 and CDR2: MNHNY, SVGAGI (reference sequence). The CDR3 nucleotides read TGTGCCAGCAGCGACAGGTCGGAAGGCACAGATACGCAGTATTTT. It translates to CASSDRSEGTDTQYF.

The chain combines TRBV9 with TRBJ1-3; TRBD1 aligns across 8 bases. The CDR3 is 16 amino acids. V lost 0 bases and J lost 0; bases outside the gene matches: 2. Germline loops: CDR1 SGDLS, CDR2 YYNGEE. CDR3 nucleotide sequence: TGTGCCAGCAGCGTAGGGGGACAGGTCTCTGGAAACACCATATATTTT. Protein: CASSVGGQVSGNTIYF.

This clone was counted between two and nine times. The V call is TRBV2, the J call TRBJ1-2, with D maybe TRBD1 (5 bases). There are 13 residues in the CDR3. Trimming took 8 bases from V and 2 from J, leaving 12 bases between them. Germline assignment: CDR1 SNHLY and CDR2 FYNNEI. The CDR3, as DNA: TGTGCCAGCCAAGACAGCTACAACTATGGCTACACCTTC. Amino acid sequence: CASQDSYNYGYTF. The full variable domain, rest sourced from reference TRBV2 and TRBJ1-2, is EPEVTQTPSHQVTQMGQEVILRCVPISNHLYFYWYRQILGQKVEFLVSFYNNEISEKSEIFDDQFSVERPDGSNFTLKIRSTKLEDSAMYFCASQDSYNYGYTFGSGTRLTVV.

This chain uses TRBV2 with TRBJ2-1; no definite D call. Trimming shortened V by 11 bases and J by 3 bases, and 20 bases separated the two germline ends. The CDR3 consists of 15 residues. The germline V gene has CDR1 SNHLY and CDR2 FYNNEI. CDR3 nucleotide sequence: TGTGCCCTAAGTGGCGAGAGCGACCTCTACAATGAGCAGTTCTTC. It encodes CALSGESDLYNEQFF.

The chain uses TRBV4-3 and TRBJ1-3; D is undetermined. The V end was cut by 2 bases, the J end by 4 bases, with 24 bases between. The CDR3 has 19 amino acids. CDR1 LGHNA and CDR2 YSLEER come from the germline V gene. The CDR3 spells CASSQWGSSSSTGGNTIYF. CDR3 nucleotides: TGCGCCAGCAGCCAATGGGGATCGAGCAGTTCCACGGGGGGAAACACCATATATTTT.

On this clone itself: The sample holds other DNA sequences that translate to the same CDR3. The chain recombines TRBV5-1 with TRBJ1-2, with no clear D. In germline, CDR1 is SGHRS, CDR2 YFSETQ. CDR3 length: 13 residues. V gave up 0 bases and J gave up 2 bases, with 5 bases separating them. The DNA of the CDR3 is TGCGCCAGCAGCTTGGGTCAGAACTATGGCTACACCTTC. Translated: CASSLGQNYGYTF. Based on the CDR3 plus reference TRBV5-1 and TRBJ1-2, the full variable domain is KAGVTQTPRYLIKTRGQQVTLSCSPISGHRSVSWYQQTPGQGLQFLFEYFSETQRNKGNFPGRFSGRQFSNSRSEMNVSTLELGDSALYLCASSLGQNYGYTFGSGTRLTVV.